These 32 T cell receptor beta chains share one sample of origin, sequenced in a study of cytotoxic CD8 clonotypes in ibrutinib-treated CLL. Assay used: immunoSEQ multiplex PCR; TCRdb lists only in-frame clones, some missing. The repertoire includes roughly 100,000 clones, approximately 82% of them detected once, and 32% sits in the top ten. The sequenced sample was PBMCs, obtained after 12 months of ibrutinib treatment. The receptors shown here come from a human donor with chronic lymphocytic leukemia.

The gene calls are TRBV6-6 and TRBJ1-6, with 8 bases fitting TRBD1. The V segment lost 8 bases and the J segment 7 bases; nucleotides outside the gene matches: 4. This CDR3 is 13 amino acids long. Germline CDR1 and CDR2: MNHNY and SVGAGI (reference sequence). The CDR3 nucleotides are TGTGCCAGCTGGCAGGGGGCGAATTCACCCCTCCACTTT. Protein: CASWQGANSPLHF.

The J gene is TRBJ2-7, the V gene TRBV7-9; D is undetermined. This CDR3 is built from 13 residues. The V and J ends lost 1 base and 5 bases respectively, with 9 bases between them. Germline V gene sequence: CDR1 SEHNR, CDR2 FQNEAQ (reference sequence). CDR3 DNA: TGTGCCAGCAGCTTAGGAGGTCTCAACGAGCAGTACTTC. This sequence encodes CASSLGGLNEQYF.

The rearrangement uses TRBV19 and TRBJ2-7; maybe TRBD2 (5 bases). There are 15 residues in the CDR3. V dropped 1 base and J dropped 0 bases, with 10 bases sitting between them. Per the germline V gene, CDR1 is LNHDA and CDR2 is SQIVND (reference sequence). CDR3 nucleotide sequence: TGTGCCAGTAGTATAGCAGAGGGCAGCTCCTACGAGCAGTACTTC. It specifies CASSIAEGSSYEQYF.

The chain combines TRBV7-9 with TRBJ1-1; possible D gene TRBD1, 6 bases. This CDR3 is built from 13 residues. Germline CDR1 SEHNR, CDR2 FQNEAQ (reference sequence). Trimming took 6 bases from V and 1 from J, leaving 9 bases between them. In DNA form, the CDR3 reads TGTGCCAGCAGAACAGGGCCGAACACTGAAGCTTTCTTT. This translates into CASRTGPNTEAFF.

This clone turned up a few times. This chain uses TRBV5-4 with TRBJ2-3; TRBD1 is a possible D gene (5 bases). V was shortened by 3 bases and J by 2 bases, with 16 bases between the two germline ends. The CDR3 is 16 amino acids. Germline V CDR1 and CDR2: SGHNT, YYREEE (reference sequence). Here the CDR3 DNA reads TGTGCCAGCAGCTCCCCGTCTGGGGCCTACACAGATACGCAGTATTTT. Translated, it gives CASSSPSGAYTDTQYF. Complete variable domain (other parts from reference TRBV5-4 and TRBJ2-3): ETGVTQSPTHLIKTRGQQVTLRCSSQSGHNTVSWYQQALGQGPQFIFQYYREEENGRGNFPPRFSGLQFPNYSSELNVNALELDDSALYLCASSSPSGAYTDTQYFGPGTRLTVL.

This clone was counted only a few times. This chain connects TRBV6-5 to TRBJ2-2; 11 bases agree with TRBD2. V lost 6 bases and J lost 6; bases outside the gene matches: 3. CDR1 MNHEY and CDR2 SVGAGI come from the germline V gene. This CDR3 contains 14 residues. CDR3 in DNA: TGTGCCAGCAGGATAGCGGGGGGGCCCGGGGAGCTGTTTTTT. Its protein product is CASRIAGGPGELFF.

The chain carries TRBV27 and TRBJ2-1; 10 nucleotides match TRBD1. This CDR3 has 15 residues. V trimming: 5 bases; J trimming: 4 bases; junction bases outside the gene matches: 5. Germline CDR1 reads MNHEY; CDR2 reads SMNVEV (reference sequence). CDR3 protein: CASSPGTGEYNEQFF. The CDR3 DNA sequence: TGTGCCAGCAGTCCCGGGACAGGGGAGTACAATGAGCAGTTCTTC.

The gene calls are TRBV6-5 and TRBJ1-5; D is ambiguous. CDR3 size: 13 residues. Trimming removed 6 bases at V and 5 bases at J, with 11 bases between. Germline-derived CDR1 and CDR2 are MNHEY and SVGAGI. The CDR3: CASRPIGDQPQHF. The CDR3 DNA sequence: TGTGCCAGCAGACCGATTGGGGATCAGCCCCAGCATTTT.

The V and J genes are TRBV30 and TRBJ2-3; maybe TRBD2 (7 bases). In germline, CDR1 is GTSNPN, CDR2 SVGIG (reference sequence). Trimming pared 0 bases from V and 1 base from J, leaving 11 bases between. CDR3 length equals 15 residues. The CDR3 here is CAWSVPGGRTDTQYF. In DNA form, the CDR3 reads TGTGCCTGGAGTGTACCCGGGGGGCGCACAGATACGCAGTATTTT. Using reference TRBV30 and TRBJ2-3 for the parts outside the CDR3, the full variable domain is SQTIHQWPATLVQPVGSPLSLECTVEGTSNPNLYWYRQAAGRGLQLLFYSVGIGQISSEVPQNLSASRPQDRQFILSSKKLLLSDSGFYLCAWSVPGGRTDTQYFGPGTRLTVL.

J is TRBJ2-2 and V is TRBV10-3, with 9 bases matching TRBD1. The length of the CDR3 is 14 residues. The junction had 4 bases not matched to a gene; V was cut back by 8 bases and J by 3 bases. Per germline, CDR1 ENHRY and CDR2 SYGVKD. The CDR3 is CAILRDRDTGELFF. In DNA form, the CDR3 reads TGTGCCATCCTCCGGGACAGGGACACCGGGGAGCTGTTTTTT.

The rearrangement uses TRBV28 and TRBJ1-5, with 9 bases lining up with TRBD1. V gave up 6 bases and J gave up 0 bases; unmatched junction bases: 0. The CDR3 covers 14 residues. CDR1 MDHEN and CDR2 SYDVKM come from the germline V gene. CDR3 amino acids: CASRTGGSNQPQHF. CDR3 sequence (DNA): TGTGCCAGCAGGACAGGGGGTAGCAATCAGCCCCAGCATTTT.

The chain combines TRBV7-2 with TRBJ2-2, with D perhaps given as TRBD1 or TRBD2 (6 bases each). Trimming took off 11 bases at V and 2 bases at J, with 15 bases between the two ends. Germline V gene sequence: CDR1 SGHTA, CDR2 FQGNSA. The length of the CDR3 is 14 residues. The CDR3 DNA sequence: TGTGCCGGAGGGGGACGGGCTAACACCGGGGAGCTGTTTTTT. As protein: CAGGGRANTGELFF.

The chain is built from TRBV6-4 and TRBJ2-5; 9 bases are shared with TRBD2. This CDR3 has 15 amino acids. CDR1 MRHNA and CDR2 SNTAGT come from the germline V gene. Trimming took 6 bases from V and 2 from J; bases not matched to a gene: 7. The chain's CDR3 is CASSENSGGQETQYF. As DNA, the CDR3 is TGTGCCAGCAGCGAAAATAGCGGGGGACAAGAGACCCAGTACTTC.

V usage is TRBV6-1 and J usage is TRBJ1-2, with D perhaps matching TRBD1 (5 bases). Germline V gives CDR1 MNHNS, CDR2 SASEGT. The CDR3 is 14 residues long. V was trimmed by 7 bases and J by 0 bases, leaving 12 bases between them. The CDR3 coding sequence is TGTGCCAGCAATACAGGACCCGCTAACTATGGCTACACCTTC. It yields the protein CASNTGPANYGYTF.

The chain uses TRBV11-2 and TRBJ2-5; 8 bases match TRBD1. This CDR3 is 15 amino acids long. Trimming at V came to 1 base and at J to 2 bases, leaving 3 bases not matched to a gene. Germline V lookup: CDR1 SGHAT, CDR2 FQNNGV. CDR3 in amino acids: CASSLGTGGQETQYF. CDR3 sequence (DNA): TGTGCCAGCAGCTTAGGTACAGGGGGACAAGAGACCCAGTACTTC.

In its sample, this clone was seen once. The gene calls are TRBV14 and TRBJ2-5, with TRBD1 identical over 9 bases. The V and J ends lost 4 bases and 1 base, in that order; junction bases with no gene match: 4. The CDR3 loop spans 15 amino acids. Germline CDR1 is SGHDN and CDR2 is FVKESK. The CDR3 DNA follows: TGTGCCAGCAGCCCCCGGACAGGGGTCCAAGAGACCCAGTACTTC. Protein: CASSPRTGVQETQYF.

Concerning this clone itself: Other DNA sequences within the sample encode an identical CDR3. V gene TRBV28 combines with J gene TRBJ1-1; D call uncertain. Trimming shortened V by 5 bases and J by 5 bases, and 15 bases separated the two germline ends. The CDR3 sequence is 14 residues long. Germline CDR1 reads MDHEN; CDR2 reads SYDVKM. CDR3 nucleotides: TGTGCCAGCAGTCCCCGGACTGGGCGAACTGAAGCTTTCTTT. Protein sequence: CASSPRTGRTEAFF.

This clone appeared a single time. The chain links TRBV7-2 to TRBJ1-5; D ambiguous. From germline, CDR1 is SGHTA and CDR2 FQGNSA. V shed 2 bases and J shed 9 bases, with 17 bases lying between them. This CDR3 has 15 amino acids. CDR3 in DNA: TGTGCCAGCAGCTTAAGCTCCACGACTGGTTCGCCCCAGCATTTT. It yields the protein CASSLSSTTGSPQHF.

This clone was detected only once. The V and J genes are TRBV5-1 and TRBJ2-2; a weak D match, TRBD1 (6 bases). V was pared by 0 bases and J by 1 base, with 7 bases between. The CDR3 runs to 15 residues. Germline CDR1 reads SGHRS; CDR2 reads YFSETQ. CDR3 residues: CASSLGTENTGELFF. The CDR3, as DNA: TGCGCCAGCAGCTTGGGGACAGAGAACACCGGGGAGCTGTTTTTT.

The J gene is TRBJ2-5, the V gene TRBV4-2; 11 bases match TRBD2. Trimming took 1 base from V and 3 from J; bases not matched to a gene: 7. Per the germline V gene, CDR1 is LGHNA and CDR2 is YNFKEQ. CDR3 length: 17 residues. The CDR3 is CASSQGGTSGKKETQYF. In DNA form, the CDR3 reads TGTGCCAGCAGCCAAGGTGGGACTAGCGGAAAAAAAGAGACCCAGTACTTC.

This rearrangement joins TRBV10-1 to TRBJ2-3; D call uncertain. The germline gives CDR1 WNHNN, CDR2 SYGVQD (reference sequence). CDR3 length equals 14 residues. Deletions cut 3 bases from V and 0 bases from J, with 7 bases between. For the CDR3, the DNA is TGCGCCAGCAGTGAACATCCCAGCACAGATACGCAGTATTTT. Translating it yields CASSEHPSTDTQYF.

This chain's CDR3 is CASSTTAGAGGSGANVLTF. The CDR3 nucleotides are TGTGCCAGTAGTACGACCGCAGGGGCGGGCGGGTCTGGGGCCAACGTCCTGACTTTC. This chain connects TRBV19 to TRBJ2-6, with D perhaps matching TRBD1 (6 bases). Trimming left V 4 bases short and J 1 base short, with 20 bases between. Germline CDR1 and CDR2: LNHDA and SQIVND (reference sequence). This CDR3 has 19 amino acids.

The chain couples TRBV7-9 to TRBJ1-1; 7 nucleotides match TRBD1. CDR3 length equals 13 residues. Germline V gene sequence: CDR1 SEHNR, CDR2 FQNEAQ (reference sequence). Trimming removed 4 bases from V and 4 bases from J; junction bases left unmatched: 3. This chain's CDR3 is CASSSGGFTEAFF. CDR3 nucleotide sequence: TGTGCCAGCAGCTCAGGGGGGTTCACTGAAGCTTTCTTT. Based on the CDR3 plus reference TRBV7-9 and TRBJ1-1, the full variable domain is DTGVSQNPRHKITKRGQNVTFRCDPISEHNRLYWYRQTLGQGPEFLTYFQNEAQLEKSRLLSDRFSAERPKGSFSTLEIQRTEQGDSAMYLCASSSGGFTEAFFGQGTRLTVV.

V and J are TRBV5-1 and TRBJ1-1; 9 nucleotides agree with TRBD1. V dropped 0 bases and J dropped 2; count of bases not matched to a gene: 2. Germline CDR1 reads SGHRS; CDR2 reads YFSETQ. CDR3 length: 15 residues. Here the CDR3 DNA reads TGCGCCAGCAGCTTGGCGGACAGGGGAAACACTGAAGCTTTCTTT. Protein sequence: CASSLADRGNTEAFF.

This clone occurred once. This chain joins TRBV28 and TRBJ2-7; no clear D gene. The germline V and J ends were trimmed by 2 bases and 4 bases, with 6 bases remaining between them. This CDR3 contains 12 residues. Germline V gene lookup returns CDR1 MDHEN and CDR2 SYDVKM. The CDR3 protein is CASSLGVYEQYF. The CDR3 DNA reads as TGTGCCAGCAGTTTAGGGGTTTACGAGCAGTACTTC.

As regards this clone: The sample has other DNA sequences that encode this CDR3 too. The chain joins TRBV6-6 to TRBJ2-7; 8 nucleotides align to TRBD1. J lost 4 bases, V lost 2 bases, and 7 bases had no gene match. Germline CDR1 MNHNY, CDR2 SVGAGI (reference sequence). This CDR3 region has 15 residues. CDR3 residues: CASSYKPQGAYEQYF. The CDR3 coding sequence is TGTGCCAGCAGTTACAAACCGCAGGGGGCGTACGAGCAGTACTTC.

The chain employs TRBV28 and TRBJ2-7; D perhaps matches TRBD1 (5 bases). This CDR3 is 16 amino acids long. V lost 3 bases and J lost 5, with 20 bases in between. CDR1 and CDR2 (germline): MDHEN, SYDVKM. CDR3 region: CASSFRPPKGYHEQYF. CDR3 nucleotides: TGTGCCAGCAGTTTCCGACCCCCTAAGGGGTACCACGAGCAGTACTTC.

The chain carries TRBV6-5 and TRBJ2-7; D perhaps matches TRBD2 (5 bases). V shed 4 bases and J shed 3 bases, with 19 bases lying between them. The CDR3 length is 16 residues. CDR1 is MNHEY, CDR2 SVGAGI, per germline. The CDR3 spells CASSSPTGKTFYEQYF. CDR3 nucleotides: TGTGCCAGCAGTTCCCCGACCGGGAAGACCTTCTACGAGCAGTACTTC.

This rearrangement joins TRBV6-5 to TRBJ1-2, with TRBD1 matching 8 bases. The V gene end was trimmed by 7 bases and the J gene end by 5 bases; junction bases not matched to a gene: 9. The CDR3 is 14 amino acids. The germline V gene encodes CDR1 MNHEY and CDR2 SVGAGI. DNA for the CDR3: TGTGCCAGCAAACCGGGGCAGGGGGCTTATGGCTACACCTTC. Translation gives CASKPGQGAYGYTF.

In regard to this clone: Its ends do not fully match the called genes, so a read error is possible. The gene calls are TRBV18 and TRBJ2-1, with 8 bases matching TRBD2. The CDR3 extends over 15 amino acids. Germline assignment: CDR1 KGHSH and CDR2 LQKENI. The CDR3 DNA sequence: TGTGCCAGCTCGCCACGGGGGGGTCCCTACAATGAGCAGTTCTTC. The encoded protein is CASSPRGGPYNEQFF.

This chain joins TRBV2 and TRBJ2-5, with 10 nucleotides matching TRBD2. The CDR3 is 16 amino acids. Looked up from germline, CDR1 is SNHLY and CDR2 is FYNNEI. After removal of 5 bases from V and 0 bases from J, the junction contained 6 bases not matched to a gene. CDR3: CASSIGSGRYQETQYF. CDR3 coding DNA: TGTGCCAGCAGTATTGGTAGCGGGAGGTACCAAGAGACCCAGTACTTC.

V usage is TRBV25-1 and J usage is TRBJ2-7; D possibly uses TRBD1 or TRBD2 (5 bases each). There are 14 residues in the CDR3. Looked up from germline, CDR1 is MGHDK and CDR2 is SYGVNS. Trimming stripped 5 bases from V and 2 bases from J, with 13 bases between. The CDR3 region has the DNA TGTGCCAGCAGTCTCCTTGGGGGAGCCTACGAGCAGTACTTC. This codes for CASSLLGGAYEQYF.